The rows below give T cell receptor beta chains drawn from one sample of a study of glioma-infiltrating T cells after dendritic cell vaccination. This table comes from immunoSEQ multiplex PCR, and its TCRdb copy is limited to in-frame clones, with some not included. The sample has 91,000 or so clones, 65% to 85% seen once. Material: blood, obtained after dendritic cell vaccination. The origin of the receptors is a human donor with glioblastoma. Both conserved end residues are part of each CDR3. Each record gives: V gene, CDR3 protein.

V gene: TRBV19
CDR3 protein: CASSRRTGGSYNEQFF

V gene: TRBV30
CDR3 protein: CASLRGAGANVLTF

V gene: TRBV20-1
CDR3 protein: CSAKGASDLHF

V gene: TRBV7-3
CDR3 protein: CASSLTAGQGASNQPQHF

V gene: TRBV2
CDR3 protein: CASRWDLSYEQYF

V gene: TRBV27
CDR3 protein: CASSSYSTDTQYF

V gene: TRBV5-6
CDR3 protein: CASRGVVETQYF

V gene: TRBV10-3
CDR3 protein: CAISDGRADGYTF

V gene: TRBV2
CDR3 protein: CASSEALRQSYEQYF

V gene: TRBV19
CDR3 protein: CASTLRRDLGSGGYTF

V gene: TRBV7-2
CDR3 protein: CASGASQGWAQYF

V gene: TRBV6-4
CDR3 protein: CASSSYTGELFF

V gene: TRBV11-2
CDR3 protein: CASSRSGRAYNEQFF

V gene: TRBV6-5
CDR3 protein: CASSYSEGNYEQYF

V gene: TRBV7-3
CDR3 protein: CASSLTPGDRGGYTF

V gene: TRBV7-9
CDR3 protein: CASSFSTTNEKLFF

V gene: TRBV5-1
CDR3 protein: CASSHGLLSYEQYF

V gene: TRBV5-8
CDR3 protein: CASRFRGSYGYTF

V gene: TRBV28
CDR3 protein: CASSLLPTGANQPQHF

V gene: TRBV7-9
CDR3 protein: CASSLAGGNYEQYF

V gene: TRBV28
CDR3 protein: CASSLPRGRDYGYTF

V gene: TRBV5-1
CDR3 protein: CASSSGQGAGYGYTF

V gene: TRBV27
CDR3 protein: CASSLQGGGGRQPQHF

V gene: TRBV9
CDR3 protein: CASSAQGAGRNNEQFF

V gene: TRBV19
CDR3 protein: CASSRTAYSNQPQHF

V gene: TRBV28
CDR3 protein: CASSPQGAYTEAFF

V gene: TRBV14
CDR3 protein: CASRPGGEGEKLFF

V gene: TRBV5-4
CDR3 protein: CASSGGLAGGPRQETQYF

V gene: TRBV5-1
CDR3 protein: CASSLANRVGANVLTF

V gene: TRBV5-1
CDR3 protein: CASKRDSLYEQYF

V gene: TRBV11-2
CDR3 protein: CASSAGQGNNEKLFF

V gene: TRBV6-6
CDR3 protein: CASSYEGALGYTF

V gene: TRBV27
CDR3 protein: CASSLSGPLYNSPLHF

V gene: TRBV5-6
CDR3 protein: CASSLPRDSSYGYTF

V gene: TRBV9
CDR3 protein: CASSVGTGLYEQYF

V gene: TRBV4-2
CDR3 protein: CASSPGAGQGRNEQYF

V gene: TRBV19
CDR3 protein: CASSLIGGQPQHF

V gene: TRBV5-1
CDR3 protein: CASSIDREQFF